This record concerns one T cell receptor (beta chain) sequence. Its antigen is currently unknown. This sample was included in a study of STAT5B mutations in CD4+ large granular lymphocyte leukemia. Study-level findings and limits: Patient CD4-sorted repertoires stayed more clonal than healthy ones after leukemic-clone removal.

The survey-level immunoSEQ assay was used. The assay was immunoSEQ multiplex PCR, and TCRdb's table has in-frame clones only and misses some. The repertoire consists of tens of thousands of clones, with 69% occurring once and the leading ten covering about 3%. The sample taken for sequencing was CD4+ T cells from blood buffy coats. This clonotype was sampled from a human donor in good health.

CDR3 nucleotide sequence: TGTGCCAGCAGCCAAGATCTATGGGGGAGCTCCTACAATGAGCAGTTCTTC. Translation: CASSQDLWGSSYNEQFF. The gene calls are TRBV4-2 and TRBJ2-1; D tentatively reads TRBD1 or TRBD2 (5 bases each). Germline V gives CDR1 LGHNA, CDR2 YNFKEQ. V was pared by 0 bases and J by 0 bases, with 12 bases between. The CDR3 contains 17 residues.